One and the same sample provided the 20 T cell receptor beta chains below, sequenced in a study of blood T cell repertoires in COVID-19. The data were produced by immunoSEQ multiplex PCR, yet TCRdb's version contains in-frame clones alone and is incomplete. The repertoire holds fewer than 150,000 clones, with about 84% as singletons. The sample was peripheral blood. The origin of the receptors is a woman aged 80 or older in a cohort sampled during active or convalescent COVID-19.

The chain couples TRBV18 to TRBJ1-1, with D maybe TRBD1 (5 bases). CDR1 is KGHSH, CDR2 LQKENI, per germline. This CDR3 is built from 14 residues. Between the trimmed V and J ends, which lost 2 bases and 5 bases, there was a span of 12 bases. CDR3 sequence reads: CASSPGAGMTEAFF. For the CDR3, the DNA is TGTGCCAGCTCACCAGGGGCAGGGATGACTGAAGCTTTCTTT.

The gene calls are TRBV9 and TRBJ2-7; 9 positions agree with TRBD2. CDR1 SGDLS and CDR2 YYNGEE come from the germline V gene. The CDR3 consists of 15 residues. With 4 bases clipped from V and 4 bases from J, the junction kept 9 bases outside the gene matches. The CDR3 nucleotides read TGTGCCAGCAGCTCATTTAGCGGGGGCCGATACGAGCAGTACTTC. Its protein product is CASSSFSGGRYEQYF.

The chain links TRBV27 to TRBJ2-3; D uncertain. Germline V gene sequence: CDR1 MNHEY, CDR2 SMNVEV (reference sequence). Trimming pared 0 bases from V and 5 bases from J, leaving 3 bases between. The CDR3 has 12 residues. In DNA form, the CDR3 reads TGTGCCAGCAGTTTATCTCGAGATACGCAGTATTTT. Translation: CASSLSRDTQYF.

This clone appeared a single time. This rearrangement joins TRBV14 to TRBJ1-3, with D uncertain. Germline CDR1 and CDR2: SGHDN and FVKESK. This CDR3 spans 13 amino acids. The germline V and J ends were trimmed by 1 base and 8 bases, with 9 bases remaining between them. For the CDR3, the DNA is TGTGCCAGCAGCCAAGCGGGGAAGGACACCATATATTTT. Its protein product is CASSQAGKDTIYF. The entire variable domain, with the rest obtained from reference TRBV14 and TRBJ1-3, is as follows: EAGVTQFPSHSVIEKGQTVTLRCDPISGHDNLYWYRRVMGKEIKFLLHFVKESKQDESGMPNNRFLAERTGGTYSTLKVQPAELEDSGVYFCASSQAGKDTIYFGEGSWLTVV.

The chain carries TRBV6-5 and TRBJ1-1, with a tentative D call TRBD1 (6 bases). Trimming removed 6 bases from V and 1 base from J, with 9 bases in between. There are 13 residues in the CDR3. CDR1 is MNHEY and CDR2 is SVGAGI in the germline V gene. In nucleotides, the CDR3 is TGTGCCAGCAGGACGACAGGGAACACTGAAGCTTTCTTT. Translated: CASRTTGNTEAFF.

The J gene is TRBJ1-5, the V gene TRBV2; D not certain. Germline lookup yields CDR1 SNHLY and CDR2 FYNNEI. This CDR3 has 13 residues. The V end lost 11 bases, the J end lost 0 bases, and 11 bases lay between the germline ends. CDR3 amino acids: CAVRDYSNQPQHF. In nucleotides, the CDR3 is TGTGCCGTCCGGGATTATAGCAATCAGCCCCAGCATTTT.

The CDR3 loop is CASSLGTGVYEKLFF. CDR3 DNA: TGTGCCAGCAGTCTTGGGACAGGGGTATATGAAAAACTGTTTTTT. The rearrangement links TRBV6-5 to TRBJ1-4, with 10 positions matching TRBD1. Trimming cost V 5 bases and J 6 bases; bases outside gene matches: 6. This CDR3 comprises 15 residues. The germline V gene has CDR1 MNHEY and CDR2 SVGAGI.

The rearrangement uses TRBV3-1 (or the pseudogene TRBV3-2) and TRBJ1-5; D is uncertain. Germline V gene lookup returns CDR1 LGHDT and CDR2 YNNKEL (reference sequence). CDR3 size: 18 residues. V lost 0 bases and J 2 bases, leaving 17 bases between the germline ends. The CDR3 protein is CASSQDRIFSGGNQPQHF. As DNA, the CDR3 is TGTGCCAGCAGCCAAGATCGGATTTTCTCCGGAGGCAATCAGCCCCAGCATTTT.

This clone appeared a single time. Here the CDR3 reads CASSKDSSGGICHEQYF. CDR3 nucleotides: TGTGCCAGCAGCAAAGATTCTAGCGGGGGGATTTGCCACGAGCAGTACTTC. The V call is TRBV21-1, the J call TRBJ2-7; the table's D call TRBD2 went unverified against the DNA. TRBV21-1 is a listed pseudogene. This CDR3 spans 17 amino acids.

V and J are TRBV5-1 and TRBJ2-7, with 11 bases that match TRBD1. CDR1 and CDR2 (germline): SGHRS, YFSETQ. This CDR3 comprises 15 residues. J gave up 4 bases and V 0 bases, and 3 bases lay outside the gene matches. The CDR3 reads CASSLAGTGGYEQYF. CDR3 nucleotides: TGCGCCAGCAGCTTGGCCGGGACAGGGGGTTACGAGCAGTACTTC.

This clone was observed a few times. This sequence joins TRBV3-1 (or the pseudogene TRBV3-2) and TRBJ2-2, with 10 bases aligning to TRBD1. The CDR3 spans 13 residues. The trim removed 7 bases at V and 7 bases at J, leaving 3 bases unmatched. Per the germline V gene, CDR1 is LGHDT and CDR2 is YNNKEL (reference sequence). CDR3 region: CASMDRGDGELFF. CDR3 DNA sequence: TGTGCCAGCATGGACAGGGGGGACGGGGAGCTGTTTTTT.

This chain joins TRBV5-1 and TRBJ2-3, with 7 bases aligning to TRBD1. The CDR3 runs to 14 residues. The V gene end was trimmed by 4 bases and the J gene end by 1 base; junction bases not matched to a gene: 3. In germline, CDR1 is SGHRS, CDR2 YFSETQ. Here the CDR3 reads CASSGQAGTDTQYF. The CDR3, as DNA: TGCGCCAGCAGCGGACAGGCCGGCACAGATACGCAGTATTTT.

This chain connects TRBV12-3 or TRBV12-4 to TRBJ1-3; D is possibly TRBD1 (5 bases). Trimming stripped 8 bases from V and 4 bases from J, with 6 bases between. This CDR3 is built from 11 residues. The CDR3 is CASAGGNTIYF. The CDR3 DNA reads as TGTGCCAGCGCAGGGGGAAACACCATATATTTT.

This chain connects TRBV19 to TRBJ1-2; TRBD1 aligns across 8 bases. The CDR3 length is 13 residues. Germline V gene sequence: CDR1 LNHDA, CDR2 SQIVND (reference sequence). V trimming: 4 bases; J trimming: 4 bases; junction bases outside the gene matches: 2. The CDR3 DNA reads as TGTGCCAGTAGTAGACAGGGGTTCTATGGCTACACCTTC. Translation: CASSRQGFYGYTF.

This chain connects TRBV27 to TRBJ1-1; D unclear. The CDR3 length is 15 residues. V lost 2 bases, J lost 4 bases, and 14 bases lay in between. Per the germline V gene, CDR1 is MNHEY and CDR2 is SMNVEV (reference sequence). The CDR3 DNA reads as TGTGCCAGCAGTTTACAAGGCGGACTCGGCACTGAAGCTTTCTTT. This codes for CASSLQGGLGTEAFF.

The table lists this clone with a count of one. This chain links TRBV4-1 with TRBJ2-4; 15 bases are a match to TRBD2. The CDR3 has 18 residues. Trimming at V came to 4 bases and at J to 0 bases, leaving 4 bases not matched to a gene. Per germline, CDR1 MGHRA and CDR2 YSYEKL. The CDR3 nucleotides are TGCGCCAGCAGCCGCGGACTAGCGGGGGGGATAGCCAAAAACATTCAGTACTTC. Residues: CASSRGLAGGIAKNIQYF.

As concerns this clone: The junction does not match germline at one end; this may be a read error. The V call is TRBV6-5, the J call TRBJ1-4; 7 nucleotides line up with TRBD1. The CDR3 is 12 amino acids. The germline gives CDR1 MNHEY, CDR2 SVGAGI. The CDR3 DNA sequence: TGTGCCAGCAGTTACTCTAACAGGGGCATGGTGTTT. This sequence encodes CASSYSNRGMVF.

This sequence joins TRBV4-2 and TRBJ2-7; 9 bases fit TRBD1. The CDR3 is made up of 14 amino acids. CDR1 is LGHNA and CDR2 is YNFKEQ in the germline V gene. After removal of 4 bases from V and 6 bases from J, the junction contained 7 bases not matched to a gene. CDR3 protein: CASSRAQTGGEQYF. CDR3 nucleotides: TGTGCCAGCAGCCGCGCCCAGACAGGGGGCGAGCAGTACTTC.

The rearrangement links TRBV4-1 to TRBJ1-1; D unclear. The CDR3 length is 16 residues. Germline CDR1 is MGHRA and CDR2 is YSYEKL. V gave up 1 base and J gave up 1 base, with 13 bases separating them. CDR3 coding DNA: TGCGCCAGCAGCCAAGCTGCTGCGTATGAGAACACTGAAGCTTTCTTT. Its protein is CASSQAAAYENTEAFF.

This rearrangement joins TRBV28 to TRBJ2-7; D is perhaps TRBD1 (6 bases). The ends were cut back, 8 bases at V and 4 bases at J, with 18 bases in the middle. The CDR3 contains 14 residues. In germline, CDR1 is MDHEN, CDR2 SYDVKM. The CDR3 DNA reads as TGTGCCAGCCACACCCGACAGGATGGGTACGAGCAGTACTTC. Residues: CASHTRQDGYEQYF.